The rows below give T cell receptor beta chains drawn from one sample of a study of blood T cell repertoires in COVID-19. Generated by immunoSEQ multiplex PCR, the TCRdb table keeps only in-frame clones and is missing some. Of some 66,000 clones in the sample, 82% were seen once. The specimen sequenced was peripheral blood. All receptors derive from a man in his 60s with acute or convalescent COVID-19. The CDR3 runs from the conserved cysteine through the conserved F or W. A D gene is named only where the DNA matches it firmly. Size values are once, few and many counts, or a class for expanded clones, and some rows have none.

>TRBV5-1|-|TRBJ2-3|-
TGCGCCAGCACCGGGATACAAATAACCGATACGCAGTATTTT
CASTGIQITDTQYF
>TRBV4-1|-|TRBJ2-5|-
TGCGCCAGCAGCCAAGAGGTCGCCAGGCAAGAGACCCAGTACTTC
CASSQEVARQETQYF
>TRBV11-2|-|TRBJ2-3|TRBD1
TGTGCCAGCAGCCAGCGCAGGGGGCTGGGCACAGATACGCAGTATTTT
CASSQRRGLGTDTQYF
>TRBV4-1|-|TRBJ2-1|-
TGCGCCAGCAGCCAAGTGGACATACTAACCTACAATGAGCAGTTCTTC
CASSQVDILTYNEQFF
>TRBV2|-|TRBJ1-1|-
TGTGCCAGCAGCCGGGACTCAAAGGACACTGAAGCTTTCTTT
CASSRDSKDTEAFF
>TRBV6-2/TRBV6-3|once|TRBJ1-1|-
TGTGCCAGCAGTTACTACGGGTTGAACACTGAAGCTTTCTTT
CASSYYGLNTEAFF
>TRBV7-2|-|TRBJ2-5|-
TGTGCCAGCAGCCCGTATGCGGAGACCCAGTACTTC
CASSPYAETQYF
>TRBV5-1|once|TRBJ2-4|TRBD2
TGCGCCAGCAGCTTGGATCCTAGCGGGGGGACATACATTCAGTACTTC
CASSLDPSGGTYIQYF
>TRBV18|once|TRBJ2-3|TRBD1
TGTGCCAGCTCACCTGGACAGGGCCCAGATACGCAGTATTTT
CASSPGQGPDTQYF
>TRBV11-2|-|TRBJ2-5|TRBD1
TGTGCCAGCAGCCTAGACCAGGGGGCGAGATCGACCCAGTACTTC
CASSLDQGARSTQYF
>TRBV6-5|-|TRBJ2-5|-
TGTGCCAGCAGCCAACAAGAGACCCAGTACTTC
CASSQQETQYF
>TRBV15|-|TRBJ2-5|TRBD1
TGTGCCACCAGCCCCCAGGGGGCGCAAGAGACCCAGTACTTC
CATSPQGAQETQYF
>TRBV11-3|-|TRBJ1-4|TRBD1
TGTGCCAGCAGCTCGTTAGGGACAGATGAAAAACTGTTTTTT
CASSSLGTDEKLFF
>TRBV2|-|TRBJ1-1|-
TGTGCCAGCAGTGTAAAAGCAGGGAACACTGAAGCTTTCTTT
CASSVKAGNTEAFF
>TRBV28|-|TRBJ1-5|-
TGTGCCAGTTCGGGGGGACGAGGCAATCAGCCCCAGCATTTT
CASSGGRGNQPQHF
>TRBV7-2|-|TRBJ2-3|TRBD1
TGTGCCAGCAGCTCTAGACAGGGGGCTGTTGATACGCAGTATTTT
CASSSRQGAVDTQYF
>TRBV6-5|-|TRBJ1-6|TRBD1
TGTGCCAGCAGGGACAGGGGGATTAGTTCACCCCTCCACTTT
CASRDRGISSPLHF
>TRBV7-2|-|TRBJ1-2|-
TGTGCCAGCAGCTTACTACAGTCTTATGGCTACACCTTC
CASSLLQSYGYTF
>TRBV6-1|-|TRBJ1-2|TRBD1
TGTGCCAGCACTGAACAGGGGCAGGTCCTTGTTGGCTACACCTTC
CASTEQGQVLVGYTF
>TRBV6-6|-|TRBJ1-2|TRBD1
TGTGCCAGCACCCCCCAGGGGGAAGGCTACACCTTC
CASTPQGEGYTF
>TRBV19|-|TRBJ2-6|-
TGTGCCACCTCGGGACAACGGGCAGGGGCCAACGTCCTGACTTTC
CATSGQRAGANVLTF
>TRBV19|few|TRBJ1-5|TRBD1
TGTGCCTCCCGCCTCCGAACAGGGGTGAAATTGCATCAGCCCCAGCATTTT
CASRLRTGVKLHQPQHF